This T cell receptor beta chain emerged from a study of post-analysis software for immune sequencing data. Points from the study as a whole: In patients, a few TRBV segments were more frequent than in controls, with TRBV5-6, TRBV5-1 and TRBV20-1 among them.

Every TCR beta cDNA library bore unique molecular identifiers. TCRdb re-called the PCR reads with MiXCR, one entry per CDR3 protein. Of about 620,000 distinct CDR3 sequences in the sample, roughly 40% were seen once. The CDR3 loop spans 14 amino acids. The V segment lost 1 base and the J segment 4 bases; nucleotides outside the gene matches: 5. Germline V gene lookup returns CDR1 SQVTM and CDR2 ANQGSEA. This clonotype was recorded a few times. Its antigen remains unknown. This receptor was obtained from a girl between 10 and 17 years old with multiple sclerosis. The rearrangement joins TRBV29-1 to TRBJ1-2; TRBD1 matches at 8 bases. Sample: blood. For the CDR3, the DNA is TGCAGCGTTGAAGTGTCCGACAGGGGCTATGGCTACACCTTC. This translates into CSVEVSDRGYGYTF.